Listed here are 20 T cell receptor beta chains from one sample, sequenced in a study of PD-1 blockade in classical Hodgkin lymphoma. Patients all relapsed after autologous stem cell transplantation, and there was variation in brentuximab vedotin exposure. Method: immunoSEQ multiplex PCR; TCRdb's copy keeps in-frame clones and lacks some. Of tens of thousands of clones listed, 88% are singletons. Source: peripheral blood mononuclear cells (PBMCs), taken before the second cycle of nivolumab. The receptors shown here come from a human donor with classical Hodgkin lymphoma.

The chain has TRBV12-5 and TRBJ1-5; perhaps TRBD1 as D (6 bases). Trimming cost V 5 bases and J 9 bases, with 11 bases left between them. This CDR3 is 12 amino acids long. Germline-derived CDR1 and CDR2 are LGHNT and FRNRAP. The CDR3 bases are TGTGCTAGTGGTACTCTACAGGGGCCCCAGCATTTT. Translated, it gives CASGTLQGPQHF.

The rearrangement uses TRBV10-3 and TRBJ1-2; D might be TRBD1 (6 bases). This CDR3 region has 15 residues. Trimming left V 5 bases short and J 8 bases short, with 21 bases between. From germline, CDR1 is ENHRY and CDR2 SYGVKD. The CDR3 DNA is TGTGCCATCAGTTTAATTTTACAGGGCCCGGGGGGCTACACCTTC. This gives the protein CAISLILQGPGGYTF.

The chain employs TRBV28 and TRBJ2-3; no clear D gene. Germline V gene data show CDR1 as MDHEN and CDR2 as SYDVKM. The CDR3 consists of 11 residues. The V and J ends lost 7 bases and 3 bases respectively, with 5 bases between them. Here the CDR3 reads CASTATDTQYF. CDR3 nucleotides: TGTGCCAGCACCGCGACAGATACGCAGTATTTT.

The chain has TRBV7-9 and TRBJ1-2, with unresolved D. Germline V gene sequence: CDR1 SEHNR, CDR2 FQNEAQ (reference sequence). Between the trimmed V and J ends, which lost 1 base and 1 base, there was a span of 7 bases. This CDR3 contains 14 residues. In nucleotides, the CDR3 is TGTGCCAGCAGCTTAGAGGCTCGTAACTATGGCTACACCTTC. Translated: CASSLEARNYGYTF.

This rearrangement joins TRBV5-4 to TRBJ2-6, with a possible D match to TRBD2 (5 bases). Germline V gene data show CDR1 as SGHNT and CDR2 as YYREEE (reference sequence). CDR3 length: 16 amino acids. The V end was cut by 4 bases, the J end by 4 bases, with 15 bases between. The DNA of the CDR3 is TGTGCCAGCAGCCCCGGCGGGCTACCGGGGGCCAACGTCCTGACTTTC. Translating it yields CASSPGGLPGANVLTF.

This rearrangement joins TRBV19 to TRBJ1-2, with 7 bases matching TRBD1. With 6 bases clipped from V and 2 bases from J, the junction kept 9 bases outside the gene matches. The CDR3 is 15 residues long. The germline gives CDR1 LNHDA, CDR2 SQIVND (reference sequence). The CDR3 DNA follows: TGTGCCAGTAGCCGATCCGGGACAGACAACTATGGCTACACCTTC. This codes for CASSRSGTDNYGYTF. The whole variable domain, remainder taken from reference TRBV19 and TRBJ1-2, is DGGITQSPKYLFRKEGQNVTLSCEQNLNHDAMYWYRQDPGQGLRLIYYSQIVNDFQKGDIAEGYSVSREKKESFPLTVTSAQKNPTAFYLCASSRSGTDNYGYTFGSGTRLTVV.

This clone has just a few counts. In DNA, the CDR3 is TGTGCCTGGGGGGCCTTGGTCGGGCAGCCCCAGCATTTT. Its translation is CAWGALVGQPQHF. The chain is built from TRBV30 and TRBJ1-5, with D perhaps matching TRBD1 (5 bases). The CDR3 totals 13 residues. V was cut by 5 bases and J by 7 bases, with 15 bases left in between. Germline values: CDR1 GTSNPN, CDR2 SVGIG (reference sequence).

The rearrangement uses TRBV15 and TRBJ1-2; no definite D call. CDR1 LNHNV and CDR2 YYDKDF come from the germline V gene (reference sequence). Trimming took off 5 bases at V and 5 bases at J, with 18 bases between the two ends. The CDR3 loop spans 15 amino acids. This chain's CDR3 is CATSFPEGGKYGYTF. CDR3 coding DNA: TGTGCCACCAGCTTTCCTGAGGGCGGAAAGTATGGCTACACCTTC.

This chain uses TRBV29-1 with TRBJ1-1; TRBD1 agrees at 8 bases. The CDR3 is made up of 15 amino acids. The V gene end was trimmed by 0 bases and the J gene end by 7 bases; junction bases not matched to a gene: 10. The V gene's germline CDR1 is SQVTM and CDR2 ANQGSEA. The CDR3 DNA reads as TGCAGCGTTGAAGATCTAAACAGGGGGAAGATTGAAGCTTTCTTT. It translates to CSVEDLNRGKIEAFF.

The chain is built from TRBV19 and TRBJ2-7; TRBD2 aligns across 8 bases. V shed 8 bases and J 2 bases; nucleotides not matched to a gene: 8. CDR3 size: 14 residues. CDR1 LNHDA and CDR2 SQIVND come from the germline V gene (reference sequence). CDR3 sequence reads: CASRGGAVTYEQYF. The CDR3, as DNA: TGTGCCAGTCGGGGGGGAGCGGTAACCTACGAGCAGTACTTC.

The V call is TRBV4-1, the J call TRBJ2-2; D gene uncertain. Trimming cost V 4 bases and J 6 bases, with 6 bases left between them. The CDR3 covers 12 residues. Per the germline V gene, CDR1 is MGHRA and CDR2 is YSYEKL. The CDR3 loop reads CASSRSPGELFF. The CDR3 DNA sequence: TGCGCCAGCAGCCGGAGCCCCGGGGAGCTGTTTTTT.

CDR3 region: CASSQAGVPEQYF. The CDR3 DNA reads TGCGCCAGCAGCCAGGCGGGGGTCCCCGAGCAGTACTTC. The chain couples TRBV5-1 to TRBJ2-7; 7 nucleotides line up with TRBD2. CDR3 size: 13 residues. Germline V lookup: CDR1 SGHRS, CDR2 YFSETQ. Unmatched junction bases numbered 7, after V lost 4 bases and J lost 6 bases.

The chain uses TRBV9 and TRBJ2-2; D is ambiguous. The CDR3 extends over 12 amino acids. Germline CDR1 reads SGDLS; CDR2 reads YYNGEE. Trimming left V 2 bases short and J 6 bases short, with 5 bases between. This CDR3 reads CASSVSPGELFF. The CDR3, as DNA: TGTGCCAGCAGCGTCTCCCCCGGGGAGCTGTTTTTT.

The DNA for the CDR3 is TGCGCCAGCAGCTTGGAGGGACAGGGGAAGGATACGCAGTATTTT. Amino acids: CASSLEGQGKDTQYF. The chain is built from TRBV5-1 and TRBJ2-3, with TRBD1 identical over 10 bases. After removal of 0 bases from V and 6 bases from J, the junction contained 4 bases not matched to a gene. The CDR3 has 15 residues. Germline lookup yields CDR1 SGHRS and CDR2 YFSETQ.

V gene TRBV11-3 combines with J gene TRBJ2-3; D perhaps matches TRBD1 (6 bases). The CDR3 is 11 residues long. V shed 6 bases and J shed 14 bases, with 15 bases lying between them. The germline CDR1 and CDR2 sequences are SGHNT and YENEEA. DNA for the CDR3: TGTGCCAGCAGTTACGACAGGAAAAGGTATTTT. Its protein product is CASSYDRKRYF.

The table lists this clone with a count of one. The junction differs from germline at one of its ends, possibly a read error. The chain recombines TRBV20-1 with TRBJ1-1; D is perhaps TRBD1 (5 bases). Looked up from germline, CDR1 is DFQATT and CDR2 is SNEGSKA (reference sequence). The CDR3 runs to 8 residues. The CDR3 nucleotides are TGCAGTGCCCGGGACCTCTCATTT. Protein: CSARDLSF.

This chain uses TRBV9 with TRBJ2-7; D may be TRBD2 (7 bases). Germline loops: CDR1 SGDLS, CDR2 YYNGEE. The V and J ends lost 4 bases and 2 bases respectively, with 13 bases between them. The CDR3 covers 14 residues. CDR3 sequence reads: CASSSRGGAYEQYF. CDR3 DNA: TGTGCCAGCAGCTCCCGCGGGGGCGCCTACGAGCAGTACTTC. Looking up the rest from reference TRBV9 and TRBJ2-7 gives the full variable domain: DSGVTQTPKHLITATGQRVTLRCSPRSGDLSVYWYQQSLDQGLQFLIQYYNGEERAKGNILERFSAQQFPDLHSELNLSSLELGDSALYFCASSSRGGAYEQYFGPGTRLTVT.

A single count supports this clone. The V call is TRBV28, the J call TRBJ2-2; 7 nucleotides agree with TRBD1. From germline, CDR1 is MDHEN and CDR2 SYDVKM. Trimming at V came to 5 bases and at J to 3 bases, leaving 9 bases not matched to a gene. The CDR3 extends over 16 amino acids. CDR3 DNA sequence: TGTGCCAGCAGTACCCAGGGACAGCCTCACACCGGGGAGCTGTTTTTT. Translating it yields CASSTQGQPHTGELFF.

The chain has TRBV30 and TRBJ2-4, with TRBD1 matching over 8 bases. V gave up 0 bases and J gave up 15 bases; unmatched junction bases: 10. CDR1 and CDR2 from the germline V gene are GTSNPN and SVGIG (reference sequence). This CDR3 is built from 13 residues. CDR3 region: CAWSVTPQGAGYF. DNA of the CDR3: TGTGCCTGGAGTGTGACCCCGCAGGGGGCTGGGTACTTC.

The V and J genes are TRBV6-5 and TRBJ1-6; D perhaps matches TRBD1 (5 bases). Germline loops: CDR1 MNHEY, CDR2 SVGAGI. V dropped 2 bases and J dropped 9 bases, with 14 bases sitting between them. The CDR3 contains 15 residues. Here the CDR3 DNA reads TGTGCCAGCAGTTACGAGGGGCAGCGGAGTTCACCCCTCCACTTT. This sequence encodes CASSYEGQRSSPLHF.